This is a list of T cell receptor beta chains from one sample in a study of CD8 T cells in Susac syndrome. TCRdb re-analysed the immunoSEQ multiplex PCR reads in MiXCR, keeping a single row per CDR3 protein. The sample yields about 100,000 distinct CDR3 sequences, nearly 97% seen once. Sequencing was carried out using CD8+ T cells from PBMCs. All receptors come from a human donor with Susac syndrome. Each CDR3 is given with its conserved first and last residue. A D gene is named only where the DNA matches it firmly. The size entry is marked missing in some rows and otherwise reads once, few, many or a size class.

D	size	V	J	DNA	CDR3
TRBD1	.	TRBV15	TRBJ2-1	TGTGCCACCAGCACAAAGGACAGGGTGAATGAGCAGTTCTTC	CATSTKDRVNEQFF
TRBD1	once	TRBV4-1	TRBJ2-7	TGCGCCAGCAGCCAGACCGGGACAGCAGACGAGCAGTACTTC	CASSQTGTADEQYF
.	.	TRBV2	TRBJ2-4	TGTGCCAGCAGCCCACAGGGTGTTAGGGCCAAAAACATTCAGTACTTC	CASSPQGVRAKNIQYF
.	.	TRBV7-6	TRBJ1-5	TGTGCCAGCAGCTTAGGGGGCCGAGGGTTAGATCAGCCCCAGCATTTT	CASSLGGRGLDQPQHF
TRBD2	.	TRBV6-5	TRBJ2-2	TGTGCCAGCAGCCGGACTAGCGGAAACACCGGGGAGCTGTTTTTT	CASSRTSGNTGELFF
TRBD2	.	TRBV29-1	TRBJ2-7	TGCAGCGCAGTAACTAGCGGCCGTACCTACGAGCAGTACTTC	CSAVTSGRTYEQYF
TRBD1	.	TRBV5-4	TRBJ2-7	TGTGCCAGCAGCGCCGGGACAGGGATCAGGGAGCAGTACTTC	CASSAGTGIREQYF
.	.	TRBV28	TRBJ2-4	TGTGCCAGCAGGGCAGGGTTAGGGAACATTCAGTACTTC	CASRAGLGNIQYF
.	once	TRBV9	TRBJ1-1	TGTGCCAGCAGCGTAGGCACCACAGAAGCTTTCTTT	CASSVGTTEAFF
.	.	TRBV24-1	TRBJ2-1	TGTGCCACCAGTGATGTGGACGGCCCGGTTCGGTTCTTC	CATSDVDGPVRFF
.	once	TRBV4-1	TRBJ2-3	TGCGCCAGCAGCCAGGGGGCCAGCACAGATACGCAGTATTTT	CASSQGASTDTQYF
TRBD1	.	TRBV4-2	TRBJ2-7	TGTGCCAGCAGCCAGAGACAGGGAAGCTCCTACGAGCAGTACTTC	CASSQRQGSSYEQYF
TRBD1	.	TRBV29-1	TRBJ2-6	TGCAGCGTTATTCCGGGACAGGGCTCTGGGGCCAACGTCCTGACTTTC	CSVIPGQGSGANVLTF
.	.	TRBV20-1	TRBJ2-7	TGCAGTGCTAGTCCCTGGACTGCCATAGGGTACGAGCAGTACTTC	CSASPWTAIGYEQYF
.	.	TRBV9	TRBJ1-3	TGTGCCAGCAGCGTAGATCAGGGCGGATCTGGAAACACCATATATTTT	CASSVDQGGSGNTIYF
TRBD1	once	TRBV29-1	TRBJ2-4	TGCAGCGTTGAAGATCCGTCCAGGGACAGCAAAAACATTCAGTACTTC	CSVEDPSRDSKNIQYF
.	.	TRBV20-1	TRBJ1-2	TGCAGTGCCATACCGTCCGGCCAGAGTGATGGCTACACCTTC	CSAIPSGQSDGYTF
.	.	TRBV3-1	TRBJ1-2	TGTGCCAGCAGCCAACTGGGACCCTATGGCTACACCTTC	CASSQLGPYGYTF
.	.	TRBV12-3/TRBV12-4	TRBJ2-5	TGTGCCAGCAGTTCCAAGACCTGGGTTGAGACCCAGTACTTC	CASSSKTWVETQYF
.	.	TRBV3-1	TRBJ2-6	TGTGCCAGCACCTCCCCCTCTGGGGCCAACGTCCTGACTTTC	CASTSPSGANVLTF
TRBD2	.	TRBV5-4	TRBJ2-7	TGTGCCAGCAGCTCTATGAGCGGGGGGGCCTACGAGCAGTACTTC	CASSSMSGGAYEQYF
.	.	TRBV19	TRBJ2-4	TGTGCCAGTAGTCGTCAGCGGACTCTGGACATTCAGTACTTC	CASSRQRTLDIQYF
.	.	TRBV29-1	TRBJ2-7	TGCAGCGTTGAGAGCATGGAAAAACGCGAGCAGTACTTC	CSVESMEKREQYF
TRBD2	.	TRBV15	TRBJ2-3	TGTGCCACCAGCAGAGGGGCGGGGGACACAGATACGCAGTATTTT	CATSRGAGDTDTQYF
.	few	TRBV9	TRBJ1-1	TGTGCCAGCAGCGTCAGGGTTGACACTGAAGCTTTCTTT	CASSVRVDTEAFF
TRBD2	.	TRBV5-4	TRBJ2-1	TGTGCCAGCAGCTTGACGTCGGCGGGGGGTCACTACAATGAGCAGTTCTTC	CASSLTSAGGHYNEQFF
.	.	TRBV14	TRBJ2-7	TGTGCCAGCAGCCAATGGACGGGGAGCTCCTACGAGCAGTACTTC	CASSQWTGSSYEQYF
TRBD1	.	TRBV15	TRBJ2-1	TGTGCCACCAGCAGAGATCTGGTGACAGGGGGCGTTCGGAATGAGCAGTTCTTC	CATSRDLVTGGVRNEQFF
.	.	TRBV29-1	TRBJ2-5	TGCAGCGTTGTAGGCGGCCAGAGGGAGACCCAGTACTTC	CSVVGGQRETQYF
TRBD2	.	TRBV12-3/TRBV12-4	TRBJ2-7	TGTGCCAGCAGTCTCTCGCGGGGGACCGGCGAGCAGTACTTC	CASSLSRGTGEQYF
TRBD2	.	TRBV5-1	TRBJ2-3	TGCGCCAGCAGCCGGACTAGCGGGGGTTGGGGGAATACGCAGTATTTT	CASSRTSGGWGNTQYF
TRBD1	.	TRBV11-2	TRBJ2-5	TGTGCCAGCAGCACAGGGGCGCTGACCCAGTACTTC	CASSTGALTQYF
TRBD2	.	TRBV4-1	TRBJ2-1	TGCGCCAGCAGCCAAGGGGGGACTCCTGGGGAGGGTGAGCAGTTCTTC	CASSQGGTPGEGEQFF
.	once	TRBV13	TRBJ1-2	TGTGCCAGCAGCTTAGTTGATGGCTCTAACTATGGCTACACCTTC	CASSLVDGSNYGYTF
.	.	TRBV13	TRBJ2-3	TGTGCCAGCAGCTTAGCGGACTTCAGATCCACAGATACGCAGTATTTT	CASSLADFRSTDTQYF
.	.	TRBV28	TRBJ1-2	TGTGCCAGCAGTTTAAAATTACCCGTAGGCGGCTACACCTTC	CASSLKLPVGGYTF
.	.	TRBV9	TRBJ2-7	TGTGCCAGCAGCGTAGTGCAGATTTACTACGAGCAGTACTTC	CASSVVQIYYEQYF
TRBD2	.	TRBV24-1	TRBJ2-3	TGTGCCACCAGTGACCCGACTAGCGGGGGTGCGGATACGCAGTATTTT	CATSDPTSGGADTQYF
TRBD1	.	TRBV4-1	TRBJ1-5	TGCGCCAGCAGCCAAGAAGGAGGGGGCGGTTTGGGCAATCAGCCCCAGCATTTT	CASSQEGGGGLGNQPQHF